This T cell receptor (beta chain) emerged from a study of blood T cell repertoires in COVID-19. This CDR3 contains 13 residues. The ends lost 8 bases at V and 7 bases at J; junction bases unmatched: 8. Germline CDR1 and CDR2: MDHEN and SYDVKM. Using immunoSEQ multiplex PCR, the repertoire was profiled, and TCRdb retains in-frame clones only, with some absent. The data hold a few hundred thousand clones, with approximately 88% observed a single time. The sequenced material came from peripheral blood. The chain is built from TRBV28 and TRBJ1-3, with 7 positions matching TRBD1. The sequence derives from a woman in her forties or fifties with active or convalescent COVID-19. CDR3 residues: CASSGQVGNTIYF. CDR3 in DNA: TGTGCCAGCTCCGGACAGGTTGGGAACACCATATATTTT. Using reference TRBV28 and TRBJ1-3 for the parts outside the CDR3, the full variable domain is DVKVTQSSRYLVKRTGEKVFLECVQDMDHENMFWYRQDPGLGLRLIYFSYDVKMKEKGDIPEGYSVSREKKERFSLILESASTNQTSMYLCASSGQVGNTIYFGEGSWLTVV.